The TCR beta chain under discussion was sequenced for a study of response to subunit inactivated influenza vaccine. TCRdb fed the RT-PCR reads into MiXCR, producing one record per CDR3 protein. In the table there are around 750,000 distinct CDR3 sequences, around 20% of which are singletons. This clonotype was counted at least ten times. The V and J ends lost 0 bases and 4 bases, in that order; junction bases with no gene match: 5. This CDR3 is 16 amino acids long. The germline CDR1 and CDR2 sequences are SGHRS and YFSETQ. This receptor was identified in a man aged 45 to 65 who received an inactivated influenza vaccine. This rearrangement joins TRBV5-1 to TRBJ2-3; TRBD2 matches 10 bases. Here the sequenced sample was PBMCs from blood, taken approximately 5 days after vaccination. The CDR3 nucleotides are TGCGCCAGCAGCTTGGGATCTAGCGGGAGTTCAGATACGCAGTATTTT. This gives the protein CASSLGSSGSSDTQYF.